A single sample gave rise to the 6 T cell receptor beta chains below, sequenced in a study of blood T cell repertoires in COVID-19. Only in-frame clones appear in the TCRdb table, and some are missing; sequencing was by immunoSEQ multiplex PCR. The sample has about 240,000 clones, approximately 80% seen once. Sequencing input: peripheral blood. These receptors were collected from a woman of 80 years or more with acute or convalescent COVID-19.

The chain couples TRBV2 to TRBJ2-3; 11 nucleotides match TRBD2. Trimming took 8 bases from V and 2 from J; bases not matched to a gene: 6. The CDR3 sequence is 15 residues long. In germline, CDR1 is SNHLY, CDR2 FYNNEI. CDR3 loop: CASALAGGATDTQYF. Written as DNA, the CDR3 is TGTGCCAGCGCCCTAGCGGGGGGAGCCACAGATACGCAGTATTTT. The full variable domain, with the rest looked up from reference TRBV2 and TRBJ2-3, is EPEVTQTPSHQVTQMGQEVILRCVPISNHLYFYWYRQILGQKVEFLVSFYNNEISEKSEIFDDQFSVERPDGSNFTLKIRSTKLEDSAMYFCASALAGGATDTQYFGPGTRLTVL.

This clone was seen a few times. V gene TRBV11-3 combines with J gene TRBJ2-7; 7 positions match TRBD1. J lost 2 bases, V lost 5 bases, and 12 bases had no gene match. Per the germline V gene, CDR1 is SGHNT and CDR2 is YENEEA. The length of the CDR3 is 16 residues. CDR3 sequence: CASSPGTVIRTYEQYF. CDR3 DNA sequence: TGTGCCAGCAGCCCCGGGACAGTCATTCGCACCTACGAGCAGTACTTC.

This chain links TRBV28 with TRBJ1-5; 7 nucleotides line up with TRBD1. CDR3 size: 15 residues. Germline V lookup: CDR1 MDHEN, CDR2 SYDVKM. V trimming: 4 bases; J trimming: 7 bases; junction bases outside the gene matches: 10. The CDR3 DNA reads as TGTGCCAGCAGTTCTAGGACAGGTCTGGGACAGCCCCAGCATTTT. This sequence encodes CASSSRTGLGQPQHF.

The chain links TRBV5-4 to TRBJ2-3; maybe TRBD2 (6 bases). This CDR3 is 14 amino acids long. Germline V CDR1 and CDR2: SGHNT, YYREEE (reference sequence). V lost 4 bases and J lost 1, with 10 bases in between. The CDR3 DNA sequence: TGTGCCAGCAGCCCGAGCGGGCGCACAGATACGCAGTATTTT. Residues: CASSPSGRTDTQYF. Together with reference TRBV5-4 and TRBJ2-3, the CDR3 gives the full variable domain: ETGVTQSPTHLIKTRGQQVTLRCSSQSGHNTVSWYQQALGQGPQFIFQYYREEENGRGNFPPRFSGLQFPNYSSELNVNALELDDSALYLCASSPSGRTDTQYFGPGTRLTVL.

J is TRBJ2-2 and V is TRBV2, with D perhaps TRBD1 (6 bases). The germline V gene has CDR1 SNHLY and CDR2 FYNNEI. The CDR3 has 15 amino acids. Between the trimmed V and J ends, which lost 6 bases and 6 bases, there was a span of 17 bases. The CDR3 DNA sequence: TGTGCCAGCAGGAACCAAAACAGGGTTGCCGGGGAGCTGTTTTTT. As protein: CASRNQNRVAGELFF.

The chain employs TRBV6-5 and TRBJ1-2, with 7 bases that match TRBD1. The CDR3 extends over 13 amino acids. From germline, CDR1 is MNHEY and CDR2 SVGAGI. V was clipped by 2 bases and J by 7 bases; unmatched bases: 4. The CDR3, as DNA: TGTGCCAGCAGTTACGGACAGGCGGCTGGCTACACCTTC. Protein: CASSYGQAAGYTF.